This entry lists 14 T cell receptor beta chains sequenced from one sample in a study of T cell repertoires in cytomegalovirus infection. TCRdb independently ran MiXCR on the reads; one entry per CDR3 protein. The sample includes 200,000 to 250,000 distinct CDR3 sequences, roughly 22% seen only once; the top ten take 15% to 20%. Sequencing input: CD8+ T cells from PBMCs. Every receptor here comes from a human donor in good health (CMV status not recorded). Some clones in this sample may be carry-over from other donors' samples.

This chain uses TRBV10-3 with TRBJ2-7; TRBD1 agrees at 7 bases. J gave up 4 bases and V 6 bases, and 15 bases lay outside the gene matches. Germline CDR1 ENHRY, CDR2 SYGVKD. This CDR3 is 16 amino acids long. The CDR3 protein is CAISNLPGQITYEQYF. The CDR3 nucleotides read TGTGCCATCAGCAACCTACCGGGACAGATTACGTACGAGCAGTACTTC.

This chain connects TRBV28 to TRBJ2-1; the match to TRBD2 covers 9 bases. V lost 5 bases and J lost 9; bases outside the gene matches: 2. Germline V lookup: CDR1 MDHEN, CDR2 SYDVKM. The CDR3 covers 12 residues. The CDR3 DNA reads TGTGCCAGCAGTCTGCGGGGGGGTGAGCAGTTCTTC. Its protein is CASSLRGGEQFF.

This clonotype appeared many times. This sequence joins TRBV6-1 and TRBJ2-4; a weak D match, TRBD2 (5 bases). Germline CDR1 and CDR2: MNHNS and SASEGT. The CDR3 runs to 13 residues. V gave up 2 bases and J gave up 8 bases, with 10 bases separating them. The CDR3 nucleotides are TGTGCCAGCAGTGAACGAGGGTGGGACATTCAGTACTTC. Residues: CASSERGWDIQYF.

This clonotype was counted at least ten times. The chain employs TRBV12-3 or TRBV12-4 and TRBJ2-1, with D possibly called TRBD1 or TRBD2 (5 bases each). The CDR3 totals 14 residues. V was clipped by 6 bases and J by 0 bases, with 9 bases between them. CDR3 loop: CASSRGDSYNEQFF. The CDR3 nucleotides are TGTGCCAGCAGCCGAGGGGACTCCTACAATGAGCAGTTCTTC.

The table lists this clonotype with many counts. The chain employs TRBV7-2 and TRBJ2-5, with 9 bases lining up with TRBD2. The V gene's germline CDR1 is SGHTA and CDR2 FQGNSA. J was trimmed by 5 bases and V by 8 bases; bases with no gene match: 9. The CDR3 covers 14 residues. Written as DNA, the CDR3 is TGTGCCAGCCGATACGCGGGGGGGCCTGAGACCCAGTACTTC. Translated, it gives CASRYAGGPETQYF.

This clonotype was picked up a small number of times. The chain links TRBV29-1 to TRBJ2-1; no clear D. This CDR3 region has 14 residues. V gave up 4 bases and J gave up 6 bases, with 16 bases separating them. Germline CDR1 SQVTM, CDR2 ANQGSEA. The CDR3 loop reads CSVASQSLTNEQFF. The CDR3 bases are TGCAGCGTTGCGTCTCAATCGCTCACCAATGAGCAGTTCTTC.

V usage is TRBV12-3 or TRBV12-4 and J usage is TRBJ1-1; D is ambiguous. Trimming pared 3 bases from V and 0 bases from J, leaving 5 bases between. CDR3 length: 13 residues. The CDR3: CASSFVVNTEAFF. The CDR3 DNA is TGTGCCAGCAGTTTTGTAGTGAACACTGAAGCTTTCTTT.

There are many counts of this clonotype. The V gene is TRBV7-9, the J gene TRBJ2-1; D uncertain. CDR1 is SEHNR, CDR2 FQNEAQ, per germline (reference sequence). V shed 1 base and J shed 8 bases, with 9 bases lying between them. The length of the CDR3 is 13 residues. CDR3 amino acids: CASSLGPGYEQFF. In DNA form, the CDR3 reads TGTGCCAGCAGCTTAGGTCCCGGCTATGAGCAGTTCTTC.

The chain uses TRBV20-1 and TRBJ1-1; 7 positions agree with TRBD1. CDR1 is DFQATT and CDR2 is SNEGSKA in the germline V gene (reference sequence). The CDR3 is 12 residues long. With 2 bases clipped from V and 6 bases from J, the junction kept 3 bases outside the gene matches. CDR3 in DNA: TGCAGTGCTAGAACAGGGGACCCTGAAGCTTTCTTT. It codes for CSARTGDPEAFF.

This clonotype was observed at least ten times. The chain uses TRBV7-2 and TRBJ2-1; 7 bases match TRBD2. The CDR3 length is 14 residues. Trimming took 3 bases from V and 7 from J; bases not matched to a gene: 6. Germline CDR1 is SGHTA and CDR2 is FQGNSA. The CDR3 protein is CASSFSLGGNEQFF. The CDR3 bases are TGTGCCAGCAGCTTTTCTCTGGGGGGGAATGAGCAGTTCTTC.

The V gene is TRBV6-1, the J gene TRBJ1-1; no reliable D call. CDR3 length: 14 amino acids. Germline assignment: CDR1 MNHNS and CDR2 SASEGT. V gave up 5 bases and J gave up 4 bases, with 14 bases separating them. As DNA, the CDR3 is TGTGCCAGCAGTTACGGGGAAAGGGCCACTGAAGCTTTCTTT. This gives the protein CASSYGERATEAFF.

The CDR3 region has the DNA TGTGCCAGCAGTTTATCCAAGGACAGGGGAAAGACCCAGTACTTC. Protein product: CASSLSKDRGKTQYF. This rearrangement joins TRBV28 to TRBJ2-5; TRBD1 agrees at 9 bases. CDR3 length: 15 residues. Germline values: CDR1 MDHEN, CDR2 SYDVKM. V trimming: 1 base; J trimming: 6 bases; junction bases outside the gene matches: 6.

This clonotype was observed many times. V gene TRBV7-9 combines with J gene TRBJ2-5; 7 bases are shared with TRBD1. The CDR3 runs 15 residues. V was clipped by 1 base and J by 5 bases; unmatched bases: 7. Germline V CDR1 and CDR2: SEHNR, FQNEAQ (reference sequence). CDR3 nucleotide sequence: TGTGCCAGCAGCTTAGTACAGGGGCCAGAGGAGACCCAGTACTTC. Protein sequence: CASSLVQGPEETQYF.

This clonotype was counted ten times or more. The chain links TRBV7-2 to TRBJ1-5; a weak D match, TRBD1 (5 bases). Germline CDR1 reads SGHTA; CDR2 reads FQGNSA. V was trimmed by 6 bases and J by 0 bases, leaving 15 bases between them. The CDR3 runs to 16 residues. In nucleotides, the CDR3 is TGTGCCAGCAGACTCCTTGGGGGTCATAGCAATCAGCCCCAGCATTTT. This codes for CASRLLGGHSNQPQHF.